These 20 T cell receptor beta chains originate from one sample sequenced in a study of cytomegalovirus exposure and HLA in healthy donors. PCR amplification relied on 60 Vbeta primers (plus 13 Jbeta primers). Assay: immunoSEQ multiplex PCR; the TCRdb copy retains only in-frame clones and omits some. This sample has more than 110,000 clones, with almost 80% found just once. Material: PBMCs. The receptors here all came from a man younger than 35 in good health and CMV-seronegative.

This chain joins TRBV19 and TRBJ2-7; D unclear. CDR3 size: 14 residues. The germline CDR1 and CDR2 sequences are LNHDA and SQIVND (reference sequence). Trimming cost V 1 base and J 2 bases, with 9 bases left between them. CDR3 nucleotides: TGTGCCAGTAGTATAGGAACAGCCACCTACGAGCAGTACTTC. It is translated as CASSIGTATYEQYF.

This chain joins TRBV30 and TRBJ1-1; D perhaps matches TRBD1 (5 bases). Deletions cut 8 bases from V and 5 bases from J, with 9 bases between. This CDR3 has 10 residues. The germline CDR1 and CDR2 sequences are GTSNPN and SVGIG (reference sequence). CDR3: CAARVTEAFF. The CDR3 region has the DNA TGTGCCGCCAGGGTTACTGAAGCTTTCTTT. The whole variable domain, filled in from reference TRBV30 and TRBJ1-1, reads SQTIHQWPATLVQPVGSPLSLECTVEGTSNPNLYWYRQAAGRGLQLLFYSVGIGQISSEVPQNLSASRPQDRQFILSSKKLLLSDSGFYLCAARVTEAFFGQGTRLTVV.

The chain joins TRBV6-6 to TRBJ1-2, with 9 bases identical to TRBD1. V lost 2 bases and J lost 6; bases outside the gene matches: 10. This CDR3 region has 16 residues. Germline CDR1 MNHNY, CDR2 SVGAGI (reference sequence). CDR3 region: CASSYAPGQGQDGYTF. CDR3 in DNA: TGTGCCAGCAGTTACGCACCGGGACAGGGACAAGATGGCTACACCTTC.

This sequence joins TRBV28 and TRBJ1-1, with 8 bases that match TRBD1. The CDR3 contains 14 residues. Germline trimming cut 3 bases from V and 4 bases from J; bases unmatched to any gene: 4. Germline-derived CDR1 and CDR2 are MDHEN and SYDVKM. Written as DNA, the CDR3 is TGTGCCAGCAGTTTCCTTACAGGGGGCACTGAAGCTTTCTTT. As protein: CASSFLTGGTEAFF.

This rearrangement joins TRBV7-9 to TRBJ1-2; the D gene is possibly TRBD1 (6 bases). Germline loops: CDR1 SEHNR, CDR2 FQNEAQ (reference sequence). V was cut by 11 bases and J by 4 bases, with 17 bases left in between. The CDR3 runs to 13 residues. The CDR3 sequence is CASSSGGFYGYTF. The CDR3 nucleotides are TGTGCCTCTTCCTCGGGGGGCTTCTATGGCTACACCTTC.

This clone was counted once. V is TRBV27 and J is TRBJ2-7, with TRBD1 identical over 7 bases. Germline V gene lookup returns CDR1 MNHEY and CDR2 SMNVEV (reference sequence). The CDR3 length is 14 residues. V lost 10 bases to trimming and J lost 6 bases; unmatched junction nucleotides: 15. The DNA for the CDR3 is TGTGCCACAAAACAGGGGTCTCCCCTAGGCGAGCAGTACTTC. This encodes CATKQGSPLGEQYF.

This CDR3 is CASSVGGLSSYNEQFF. The DNA of the CDR3 is TGTGCCAGCAGCGTAGGGGGACTGAGCTCCTACAATGAGCAGTTCTTC. The chain joins TRBV9 to TRBJ2-1, with TRBD2 as a possible D gene (6 bases). CDR3 size: 16 residues. V was pared by 0 bases and J by 0 bases, with 10 bases between. Germline loops: CDR1 SGDLS, CDR2 YYNGEE.

This clone has a single count. The chain joins TRBV5-4 to TRBJ1-1, with D maybe TRBD1 (5 bases). From germline, CDR1 is SGHNT and CDR2 YYREEE (reference sequence). The CDR3 is 11 residues long. Between the trimmed V and J ends, which lost 2 bases and 7 bases, there was a span of 6 bases. As DNA, the CDR3 is TGTGCCAGCAGCTTAACAGGTGAAGCTTTCTTT. It specifies CASSLTGEAFF. Filled out from reference TRBV5-4 and TRBJ1-1, the complete variable domain reads ETGVTQSPTHLIKTRGQQVTLRCSSQSGHNTVSWYQQALGQGPQFIFQYYREEENGRGNFPPRFSGLQFPNYSSELNVNALELDDSALYLCASSLTGEAFFGQGTRLTVV.

This chain joins TRBV4-3 and TRBJ1-2; 10 bases fit TRBD1. Per the germline V gene, CDR1 is LGHNA and CDR2 is YSLEER. The CDR3 is 16 residues long. V lost 4 bases, J lost 2 bases, and 7 bases stayed unmatched. The CDR3 nucleotides read TGCGCCAGCAGCCCCCAAGTGGGACAGGGGAACTATGGCTACACCTTC. It translates to CASSPQVGQGNYGYTF.

This chain connects TRBV5-5 to TRBJ2-7; D is ambiguous. There are 14 residues in the CDR3. The germline V and J ends were trimmed by 1 base and 3 bases, with 11 bases remaining between them. Germline CDR1 SGHKS, CDR2 YYEKEE (reference sequence). In DNA form, the CDR3 reads TGTGCCAGCAGCTTGCAGGTTGTCAGCTACGAGCAGTACTTC. As protein: CASSLQVVSYEQYF. The full variable domain, rest sourced from reference TRBV5-5 and TRBJ2-7, is DAGVTQSPTHLIKTRGQQVTLRCSPISGHKSVSWYQQVLGQGPQFIFQYYEKEERGRGNFPDRFSARQFPNYSSELNVNALLLGDSALYLCASSLQVVSYEQYFGPGTRLTVT.

The J gene is TRBJ1-1, the V gene TRBV7-9, with D perhaps matching TRBD1 (6 bases). The CDR3 has 15 residues. The germline CDR1 and CDR2 sequences are SEHNR and FQNEAQ (reference sequence). Between the trimmed V and J ends, which lost 5 bases and 1 base, there was a span of 14 bases. CDR3: CASSPPGTPNTEAFF. The CDR3 nucleotides read TGTGCCAGCAGCCCCCCCGGGACACCGAACACTGAAGCTTTCTTT.

The V and J genes are TRBV30 and TRBJ1-5; 12 nucleotides align to TRBD1. Germline CDR1 and CDR2: GTSNPN and SVGIG (reference sequence). Trimming cost V 2 bases and J 6 bases; bases outside gene matches: 8. This CDR3 region has 16 residues. CDR3 sequence (DNA): TGTGCCTGGAGTCGGACGGGACAGGGGGCAGGTCAGCCCCAGCATTTT. Protein product: CAWSRTGQGAGQPQHF.

This chain links TRBV14 with TRBJ1-1; 8 bases fit TRBD1. The CDR3 spans 12 residues. V shed 2 bases, J shed 12 bases, and the junction held 5 bases outside the gene matches. Germline V gives CDR1 SGHDN, CDR2 FVKESK. The CDR3 nucleotides are TGTGCCAGCAGCCAACGGACAGGGACGTCTTTCTTT. Translated, it gives CASSQRTGTSFF.

The chain employs TRBV13 and TRBJ2-1, with D perhaps TRBD2 (7 bases). CDR1 is PRHDT and CDR2 is FYEKMQ in the germline V gene (reference sequence). The V and J ends lost 3 bases and 4 bases respectively, with 22 bases between them. This CDR3 spans 18 amino acids. CDR3 sequence reads: CASSFTGGAGVIYNEQFF. The CDR3 nucleotides are TGTGCCAGCAGCTTTACTGGGGGGGCGGGGGTTATTTACAATGAGCAGTTCTTC.

This clone was seen a single time. V gene TRBV27 combines with J gene TRBJ1-5, with a tentative D call TRBD1 (5 bases). Germline V lookup: CDR1 MNHEY, CDR2 SMNVEV (reference sequence). With 2 bases removed from V and 0 bases from J, the gap between germline ends came to 17 bases. The CDR3 is 18 amino acids. CDR3 DNA: TGTGCCAGCAGTTTAAAGGGGCAGGGTGCGAATAGCAATCAGCCCCAGCATTTT. Translated: CASSLKGQGANSNQPQHF.

The V call is TRBV29-1, the J call TRBJ1-5, with D maybe TRBD1 (6 bases). CDR1 and CDR2 (germline): SQVTM, ANQGSEA. The length of the CDR3 is 14 residues. The V end was cut by 1 base, the J end by 6 bases, with 13 bases between. The CDR3 nucleotides are TGCAGCGTTGAAGGGCAGGGGTATGGTCAGCCCCAGCATTTT. As protein: CSVEGQGYGQPQHF.

The chain recombines TRBV5-8 with TRBJ1-2, with D hard to call. Between the trimmed V and J ends, which lost 7 bases and 2 bases, there was a span of 9 bases. This CDR3 has 12 residues. CDR1 and CDR2 from the germline V gene are SGHTS and YDEGEE. Written as DNA, the CDR3 is TGTGCCAGCTCCGGGAAGAACTATGGCTACACCTTC. Encoded protein: CASSGKNYGYTF.

The table lists this clone with a count of one. This chain joins TRBV2 and TRBJ2-7; 9 bases match TRBD1. Looked up from germline, CDR1 is SNHLY and CDR2 is FYNNEI. V was pared by 8 bases and J by 5 bases, with 10 bases of the junction left unmatched. The length of the CDR3 is 14 residues. CDR3 protein: CASRGDREGDEQYF. CDR3 sequence (DNA): TGTGCCAGCCGAGGGGACAGGGAAGGAGACGAGCAGTACTTC.

The genes are TRBV4-3 and TRBJ1-4; TRBD1 might be the D (6 bases). Trimming took off 0 bases at V and 7 bases at J, with 9 bases between the two ends. The germline gives CDR1 LGHNA, CDR2 YSLEER. The CDR3 length is 14 residues. The CDR3 sequence is CASSQDRGGEKLFF. The CDR3, as DNA: TGCGCCAGCAGCCAAGACAGGGGCGGTGAAAAACTGTTTTTT.

The CDR3: CASSLRRVITNEKLFF. DNA of the CDR3: TGTGCCAGCAGCTTGAGGCGGGTAATAACTAATGAAAAACTGTTTTTT. J is TRBJ1-4 and V is TRBV5-6; no definite D call. Trimming stripped 1 base from V and 1 base from J, with 11 bases between. CDR1 and CDR2 from the germline V gene are SGHDT and YYEEEE. The CDR3 runs to 16 residues.